This TCR beta chain came from a study of CD8+CD57+ T cells in acquired aplastic anemia. In this sample, this clonotype turned up a few times. The junction does not match germline at one end; this may be a read error. Genomic DNA was employed as the template in profiling TCR beta VDJ and CDR3. TCRdb used MiXCR to reprocess the reads, holding one entry per CDR3 protein. Of about 190,000 distinct CDR3 sequences in the sample, approximately 50% were seen once. Germline CDR1 is DFQATT and CDR2 is SNEGSKA (reference sequence). This CDR3 contains 13 residues. This chain joins TRBV20-1 and TRBJ2-3, with 9 bases lining up with TRBD1. This clonotype was sampled from a human donor in good health, serving as a control. The sample was sorted CD4+, CD8+, or CD8+CD57+ T cells (not recorded which) from PBMCs. The CDR3 reads CSAIRTGVFEQYF. The CDR3 DNA sequence: TGCAGTGCTATCAGGACAGGGGTCTTCGAGCAGTACTTT.